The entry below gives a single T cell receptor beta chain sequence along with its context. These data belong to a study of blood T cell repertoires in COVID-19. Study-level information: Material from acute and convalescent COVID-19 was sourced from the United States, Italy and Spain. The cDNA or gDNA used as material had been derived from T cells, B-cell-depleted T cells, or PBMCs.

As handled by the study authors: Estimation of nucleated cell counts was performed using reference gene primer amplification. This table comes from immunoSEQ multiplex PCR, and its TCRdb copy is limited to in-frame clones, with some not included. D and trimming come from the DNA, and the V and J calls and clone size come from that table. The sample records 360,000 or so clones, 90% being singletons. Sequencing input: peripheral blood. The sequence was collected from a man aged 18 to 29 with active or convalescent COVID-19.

This CDR3 is CASSALGVTEAFF. DNA of the CDR3: TGTGCCAGCAGCGCCCTCGGGGTTACTGAAGCTTTCTTT. The chain links TRBV9 to TRBJ1-1; D uncertain. CDR1 is SGDLS and CDR2 is YYNGEE in the germline V gene. Trimming removed 3 bases at V and 5 bases at J, with 11 bases between. This CDR3 comprises 13 residues.